Shown below are 20 T cell receptor beta chains from a single sample sequenced in a study of T-cell memory formation after mild COVID-19. Via MiXCR, TCRdb re-called the 5' RACE reads, giving one row per CDR3 protein. The data show 150,000 to 200,000 distinct CDR3 sequences, about 20% seen once. Material for sequencing was PBMCs or a T cell subset sorted from them (not recorded which). The source is an adult woman who had mild COVID-19 (a few samples of this study predate the infection). Cell type and time point are not known.

The rearrangement joins TRBV7-9 to TRBJ2-5; 9 nucleotides match TRBD2. Germline lookup yields CDR1 SEHNR and CDR2 FQNEAQ (reference sequence). The CDR3 consists of 15 residues. The trim removed 7 bases at V and 2 bases at J, leaving 8 bases unmatched. The CDR3, as DNA: TGTGCCAGCAACATTCAAGCGGGGGGTCAAGAGACCCAGTACTTC. Translating gives CASNIQAGGQETQYF.

The J gene is TRBJ1-1, the V gene TRBV5-1, with D tentatively TRBD1 (6 bases). V shed 4 bases and J shed 2 bases, with 12 bases lying between them. The CDR3 runs 14 residues. CDR1 SGHRS and CDR2 YFSETQ come from the germline V gene. The CDR3 bases are TGCGCCAGCAGCCCGAGGGGGGAAAACACTGAAGCTTTCTTT. It is translated as CASSPRGENTEAFF.

The chain is built from TRBV6-2 or TRBV6-3 and TRBJ2-1; 13 bases are a match to TRBD2. The germline CDR1 and CDR2 sequences are MNHEY and SVGEGT. The CDR3 sequence is 15 residues long. V gave up 5 bases and J gave up 5 bases; unmatched junction bases: 3. The CDR3 here is CASSLTSGGNNEQFF. The CDR3 bases are TGTGCCAGCAGTCTGACTAGCGGGGGGAACAATGAGCAGTTCTTC.

Concerning this clonotype: Sequence at one end of the junction differs from germline and may be a read error. This sequence joins TRBV6-2 or TRBV6-3 and TRBJ2-3; 11 nucleotides line up with TRBD2. The CDR3 loop spans 15 amino acids. Germline values: CDR1 MNHEY, CDR2 SVGEGT. The CDR3 sequence: CASSLAGGTTHTQYF. The CDR3 coding sequence is TGTGCCAGCAGTCTAGCGGGAGGAACCACACATACGCAGTATTTT.

The chain employs TRBV15 and TRBJ1-2; 7 bases match TRBD1. Germline lookup yields CDR1 LNHNV and CDR2 YYDKDF (reference sequence). Trimming cost V 0 bases and J 5 bases; bases outside gene matches: 9. The CDR3 spans 16 residues. As DNA, the CDR3 is TGTGCCACCAGCAGAGATCACAGGGGCGTAGGGTATGGCTACACCTTC. This codes for CATSRDHRGVGYGYTF. Full variable domain (remainder filled in from reference TRBV15 and TRBJ1-2): DAMVIQNPRYQVTQFGKPVTLSCSQTLNHNVMYWYQQKSSQAPKLLFHYYDKDFNNEADTPDNFQSRRPNTSFCFLDIRSPGLGDTAMYLCATSRDHRGVGYGYTFGSGTRLTVV.

A few counts support this clonotype. This chain uses TRBV7-9 with TRBJ2-5, with D uncertain. This CDR3 is 17 amino acids long. Deletions cut 5 bases from V and 5 bases from J, with 24 bases between. The V gene's germline CDR1 is SEHNR and CDR2 FQNEAQ (reference sequence). CDR3 amino acids: CASSPPHLGFEEETQYF. The CDR3 DNA reads as TGTGCCAGCAGCCCGCCCCATTTGGGATTTGAGGAGGAGACCCAGTACTTC.

V usage is TRBV6-5 and J usage is TRBJ1-6, with no clear D. The CDR3 consists of 13 residues. The V and J ends lost 5 bases and 9 bases respectively, with 11 bases between them. CDR1 and CDR2 (germline): MNHEY, SVGAGI. CDR3: CASSLFVGSPLHF. As DNA, the CDR3 is TGTGCCAGCAGTCTCTTCGTAGGTTCACCCCTCCACTTT.

This chain uses TRBV5-5 with TRBJ2-7; D unclear. The germline CDR1 and CDR2 sequences are SGHKS and YYEKEE (reference sequence). V was trimmed by 0 bases and J by 0 bases, leaving 7 bases between them. The CDR3 has 14 amino acids. The CDR3 is CASSLVVYSYEQYF. CDR3 nucleotide sequence: TGTGCCAGCAGCTTGGTCGTCTACTCCTACGAGCAGTACTTC.

This chain joins TRBV7-9 and TRBJ1-6, with D possibly being TRBD1 (5 bases). V lost 5 bases to trimming and J lost 5 bases, with 13 bases between them. The CDR3 is 15 residues long. CDR1 SEHNR and CDR2 FQNEAQ come from the germline V gene (reference sequence). The CDR3 bases are TGTGCCAGCAGCACGACAGTAATACATAATTCACCCCTCCACTTT. As protein: CASSTTVIHNSPLHF.

V gene TRBV5-1 combines with J gene TRBJ2-7; 7 nucleotides agree with TRBD1. V dropped 5 bases and J dropped 4; count of bases not matched to a gene: 12. Germline CDR1 is SGHRS and CDR2 is YFSETQ. This CDR3 contains 15 residues. CDR3 in amino acids: CASSPTLTQGYEQYF. For the CDR3, the DNA is TGCGCCAGCAGTCCCACCCTGACACAGGGGTACGAGCAGTACTTC. The full variable domain, rest sourced from reference TRBV5-1 and TRBJ2-7, is KAGVTQTPRYLIKTRGQQVTLSCSPISGHRSVSWYQQTPGQGLQFLFEYFSETQRNKGNFPGRFSGRQFSNSRSEMNVSTLELGDSALYLCASSPTLTQGYEQYFGPGTRLTVT.

The rearrangement links TRBV7-9 to TRBJ2-1, with no clear D. CDR1 SEHNR and CDR2 FQNEAQ come from the germline V gene (reference sequence). The CDR3 covers 16 residues. Deletions cut 5 bases from V and 2 bases from J, with 16 bases between. The chain's CDR3 is CASSLEELKPYNEQFF. The CDR3 region has the DNA TGTGCCAGCAGCCTCGAGGAGCTAAAACCCTACAATGAGCAGTTCTTC.

This chain joins TRBV15 and TRBJ1-2; D is uncertain. V was cut by 3 bases and J by 2 bases, with 10 bases left in between. The CDR3 spans 14 residues. The germline V gene encodes CDR1 LNHNV and CDR2 YYDKDF (reference sequence). The CDR3 is CATSSRDGNYGYTF. CDR3 DNA: TGTGCCACCAGCAGCAGAGACGGAAACTATGGCTACACCTTC.

The rearrangement links TRBV9 to TRBJ2-2, with D uncertain. The CDR3 extends over 13 amino acids. V was shortened by 4 bases and J by 6 bases, with 10 bases between the two germline ends. CDR1 is SGDLS and CDR2 is YYNGEE in the germline V gene. CDR3 sequence: CASSIWEAGELFF. As DNA, the CDR3 is TGTGCCAGCAGCATATGGGAAGCCGGGGAGCTGTTTTTT. The variable domain in full, completed from reference TRBV9 and TRBJ2-2, reads DSGVTQTPKHLITATGQRVTLRCSPRSGDLSVYWYQQSLDQGLQFLIQYYNGEERAKGNILERFSAQQFPDLHSELNLSSLELGDSALYFCASSIWEAGELFFGEGSRLTVL.

This clonotype turned up a few times. This chain links TRBV27 with TRBJ2-7; 9 bases map to TRBD2. Looked up from germline, CDR1 is MNHEY and CDR2 is SMNVEV (reference sequence). V dropped 5 bases and J dropped 3; count of bases not matched to a gene: 8. The CDR3 is made up of 15 amino acids. The CDR3 region is CASSAAGGTLYEQYF. The CDR3 DNA follows: TGTGCCAGCAGTGCCGCGGGGGGGACCCTCTACGAGCAGTACTTC.

Sample share makes this clonotype medium-sized (0.01 to 0.1%). V gene TRBV24-1 combines with J gene TRBJ2-5; 9 nucleotides agree with TRBD1. V lost 4 bases, J lost 4 bases, and 0 bases stayed unmatched. CDR3 size: 13 residues. CDR1 and CDR2 (germline): KGHDR, SFDVKD. In DNA form, the CDR3 reads TGTGCCACCAGTGAGGGACAGGGAGAGACCCAGTACTTC. Protein sequence: CATSEGQGETQYF.

This rearrangement joins TRBV12-3 or TRBV12-4 to TRBJ2-5; TRBD2 matches at 7 bases. After removal of 5 bases from V and 2 bases from J, the junction contained 5 bases not matched to a gene. The CDR3 runs 14 residues. The DNA of the CDR3 is TGTGCCAGCAGTCCAGCCGGGGGGCAAGAGACCCAGTACTTC. Residues: CASSPAGGQETQYF.

The chain is built from TRBV7-9 and TRBJ1-1; 8 bases map to TRBD1. Losses at the gene ends were 6 bases for V and 11 bases for J; bases not matched to a gene: 8. There are 12 residues in the CDR3. The germline V gene encodes CDR1 SEHNR and CDR2 FQNEAQ (reference sequence). The CDR3 DNA reads TGTGCCAGCAGAGTAACAGGGGGGGCGGCTTTCTTT. It yields the protein CASRVTGGAAFF.

The chain uses TRBV6-6 and TRBJ2-7, with D tentatively TRBD2 (6 bases). CDR1 is MNHNY, CDR2 SVGAGI, per germline (reference sequence). The CDR3 covers 15 residues. V lost 6 bases, J lost 3 bases, and 18 bases lay in between. CDR3 nucleotide sequence: TGTGCCAGCAGCTACCGGGACTCCAGTAGCTACGAGCAGTACTTC. Amino acid sequence: CASSYRDSSSYEQYF.

The chain combines TRBV12-3 or TRBV12-4 with TRBJ1-1, with a possible D match to TRBD1 (6 bases). Trimming pared 7 bases from V and 6 bases from J, leaving 18 bases between. CDR3 length: 14 amino acids. This CDR3 is CASTLVGGVPEAFF. CDR3 in DNA: TGTGCCAGCACCCTCGTGGGGGGCGTCCCTGAAGCTTTCTTT.

The chain has TRBV7-2 and TRBJ1-6; a weak D match, TRBD1 (5 bases). Germline lookup yields CDR1 SGHTA and CDR2 FQGNSA. V lost 3 bases and J lost 7, with 10 bases in between. There are 14 residues in the CDR3. The chain's CDR3 is CASSFPGGNSPLHF. DNA of the CDR3: TGTGCCAGCAGCTTTCCGGGGGGGAATTCACCCCTCCACTTT.